This T cell receptor beta chain was sequenced in a study of blood T cell repertoires in COVID-19. As originally analysed: Researchers report that nucleated cell counts were estimated from reference gene primer amplification. Clones were read by immunoSEQ multiplex PCR, and TCRdb kept only the in-frame ones, dropping some. Clone size and the V and J calls come from that table; the DNA yielded D and trimming. The top ten hold 6.8% of the sample, which has approximately 220,000 clones, 84% seen once. Individuals aged about 18 to 90 years were recruited from 20 to 25 US areas. Allocation to cohorts depended on clinical history reported by the participants. Recovered participants had two consecutive negative NP/OP PCR tests, healthcare professional clearance, or symptom resolution. Trimming cost V 5 bases and J 6 bases, with 10 bases left between them. The germline V gene has CDR1 LNHDA and CDR2 SQIVND (reference sequence). CDR3 length: 13 amino acids.

This chain links TRBV19 with TRBJ1-4; D gene ambiguous. The clonotype originates from a woman aged 40 to 50 who had recovered from COVID-19. Sequencing was performed on PBMCs or T cells enriched from blood (not recorded which). CDR3 loop: CASSPPPDEKLFF. DNA for the CDR3: TGTGCCAGTAGTCCCCCGCCGGATGAAAAACTGTTTTTT.